These T cell receptor beta chains were read from a single sample in a study of neoadjuvant anti-PD-1 for oral cavity cancer. TCRdb keeps only in-frame clones here, not all; method: immunoSEQ multiplex PCR. Of 9,500 to 15,000 clones detected, about two thirds appear once; the ten largest clones hold 2% to 3%. The source was PBMCs, collected after nivolumab (anti-PD-1) treatment. The receptors were sampled from a person aged 35-79 years with oral cavity squamous cell carcinoma. Both conserved end residues are part of each CDR3. Fields, in order: clone size, J gene, V gene, D gene, CDR3 DNA, CDR3 protein. The D gene is left open where the match is weak. Size tells how often a clone was seen (once, few, many) or the class of an expanded clone, and some rows leave it out.

>.|TRBJ1-5|TRBV28|.
TGTGCCAGCAGTTTAGGGCAGGCAAGTAATCAGCCCCAGCATTTT
CASSLGQASNQPQHF
>.|TRBJ1-3|TRBV4-1|.
TGCGCCAGCAGCCAAGATTGGCGAAACACCATATATTTT
CASSQDWRNTIYF
>.|TRBJ1-2|TRBV5-6|.
TGTGCCAGCAGATCCGACGGGCTGTTTGGCTACACCTTC
CASRSDGLFGYTF
>.|TRBJ2-7|TRBV10-2|.
TGCGCCAGCAGTGAGTCGACAGGCGGCTCCTACGAGCAGTACTTC
CASSESTGGSYEQYF
>few|TRBJ2-1|TRBV4-1|TRBD2
TGCGCCAGCAGCCGACTACTAGCGGGAGGGCCATCCAATGAGCAGTTCTTC
CASSRLLAGGPSNEQFF
>.|TRBJ1-5|TRBV5-5|.
TGTGCCAGCAGCTCGGCTACGGATAGCAATCAGCCCCAGCATTTT
CASSSATDSNQPQHF
>few|TRBJ1-1|TRBV14|.
TGTGCCAGCAGTCAGGGGCTCGGGGGCATGGTGAACACTGAAGCTTTCTTT
CASSQGLGGMVNTEAFF
>.|TRBJ2-2|TRBV2|.
TGTGCCAGCAGTGAAGGTCTGTTCACCGGGGAGCTGTTTTTT
CASSEGLFTGELFF
>.|TRBJ1-4|TRBV30|.
TGTGCCTGGAGTGGCCTACCCAACAGGGAGAGGGAAAAACTGTTTTTT
CAWSGLPNREREKLFF
>.|TRBJ2-1|TRBV28|TRBD2
TGTGCCAGCAGTTCCCCACCTTGGACTAGCGGGAGCTCCTACAATGAGCAGTTCTTC
CASSSPPWTSGSSYNEQFF
>.|TRBJ1-2|TRBV4-2|.
TGTGCCAGCAGCCAAGATCGGCAGATAATTTACTATGGCTACACCTTC
CASSQDRQIIYYGYTF
>once|TRBJ2-5|TRBV7-6|.
TGTGCCAGCAGCTTAAGCGGAGGGACCCAGTACTTC
CASSLSGGTQYF
>.|TRBJ2-7|TRBV5-1|.
TGCGCCAGCAGCTTCTCCCCACCTTCCGAGCAGTACTTC
CASSFSPPSEQYF
>.|TRBJ2-3|TRBV7-8|.
TGTGCCAGCAGCTTAAATATAGATACGCAGTATTTT
CASSLNIDTQYF
>.|TRBJ2-1|TRBV5-1|TRBD1
TGCGCCAGCAGCCTACGGGGGACAGGGCCCTACAATGAGCAGTTCTTC
CASSLRGTGPYNEQFF
>.|TRBJ1-5|TRBV6-6|.
TGTGCCAGCAGCCCGGATTTTAGCAATCAGCCCCAGCATTTT
CASSPDFSNQPQHF
>.|TRBJ2-3|TRBV15|TRBD2
TGTGCCACCAGCGGGCGTGGCGGGAGGGCTTCAGATACGCAGTATTTT
CATSGRGGRASDTQYF
>.|TRBJ1-5|TRBV6-1|.
TGTGCCAGCAGTGCCCAACCGACGGGTCGGGGGCAGCCCCAGCATTTT
CASSAQPTGRGQPQHF
>.|TRBJ1-5|TRBV5-6|.
TGTGCCAGCAGCTTCGGTTTGGGGATCAGCAATCAGCCCCAGCATTTT
CASSFGLGISNQPQHF
>.|TRBJ1-1|TRBV28|.
TGTGCCAGCAGTTTGGTCGGGACAATTAACACTGAAGCTTTCTTT
CASSLVGTINTEAFF
>.|TRBJ2-7|TRBV4-2|.
TGTGCCAGCAGCCAGGCGGGACACCGGGGGAACGAGCAGTACTTC
CASSQAGHRGNEQYF
>.|TRBJ1-2|TRBV4-1|.
TGCGCCAGCAGACCCATCGTTCTAGCGACAGGTCGGAACGTGTATGGCTACACCTTC
CASRPIVLATGRNVYGYTF
>few|TRBJ1-5|TRBV19|TRBD1
TGTGCCAGTAGTATAGACAGGGGGGATCAGCATTTT
CASSIDRGDQHF
>once|TRBJ1-1|TRBV19|.
TGTGCCAGTAGTATTGCACGGTTAAGGACTAACACTGAAGCTTTCTTT
CASSIARLRTNTEAFF
>.|TRBJ2-7|TRBV6-4|TRBD2
TGTGCCAGCAGTGAAGAGGCGGGGACTATCTACGAGCAGTACTTC
CASSEEAGTIYEQYF
>.|TRBJ1-3|TRBV5-1|TRBD1
TGCGCCAGCAGCACGGACAGGTCGAGCTCTGGAAACACCATATATTTT
CASSTDRSSSGNTIYF
>.|TRBJ1-5|TRBV10-1|.
TGCGCCACCGGCGGAAATCAGCCCCAGCATTTT
CATGGNQPQHF
>.|TRBJ2-7|TRBV18|TRBD1
TGTGCCAGCTCACCAGGGACAGGGACGGAGGGAGGGCAGTACTTC
CASSPGTGTEGGQYF
>.|TRBJ2-7|TRBV7-2|.
TGTGCCAGCAGCCCAGTGGGACCGTACGAGCAGTACTTC
CASSPVGPYEQYF
>.|TRBJ1-5|TRBV19|.
TGTGCCAGTAGTATAGATGTGGGGGAGGGACAGCCCCAGCATTTT
CASSIDVGEGQPQHF
>.|TRBJ1-5|TRBV30|.
TGTGCCTGGAGGGACCGATTGACAGGCGGCAATCAGCCCCAGCATTTT
CAWRDRLTGGNQPQHF
>.|TRBJ2-6|TRBV5-1|TRBD1
TGCGCCAGCAGCTTGGGGGACAGGGCTGGGGCCAACGTCCTGACTTTC
CASSLGDRAGANVLTF
>.|TRBJ1-1|TRBV7-8|TRBD1
TGTGCCAGCAGCTCGGACAGGACGAGTTACACTGAAGCTTTCTTT
CASSSDRTSYTEAFF
>.|TRBJ1-1|TRBV7-3|.
TGTGCCAGCAGCCCCACGTCAGCAGCTTACACTGAAGCTTTCTTT
CASSPTSAAYTEAFF
>.|TRBJ1-5|TRBV4-1|TRBD1
TGCGCCAGCAGCCAAGGCCAAACAGGGGATCAGCCCCAGCATTTT
CASSQGQTGDQPQHF
>.|TRBJ2-5|TRBV9|TRBD2
TGTGCCAGCAGCTTACCGAGGCTAGCGGGGCGAGAAGAGACCCAGTACTTC
CASSLPRLAGREETQYF
>.|TRBJ1-5|TRBV30|.
TGTGCCTGGCGGTCGGTTAATAGCAATCAGCCCCAGCATTTT
CAWRSVNSNQPQHF
>.|TRBJ1-5|TRBV6-6|.
TGTGCCAGCAGTTACAACAAATATCAGCCCCAGCATTTT
CASSYNKYQPQHF
>few|TRBJ2-7|TRBV18|.
TGTGCCAGCTCACCACCGTTCGACAGCTACGAGCAGTACTTC
CASSPPFDSYEQYF